This TCR beta chain was sequenced during a study of T cell responses to AZD1222 COVID-19 vaccine. The CDR3 loop spans 13 amino acids. Trimming removed 5 bases at V and 4 bases at J, with 11 bases between. Only in-frame clones appear in the TCRdb table, and some are missing; sequencing was by immunoSEQ multiplex PCR. The table lists under 150,000 clones, more than 85% of them singletons, with more than 0.7% in the top ten. This clone was seen only once. Antigen: not known. Notes on the study in general: Elevations in Spike-specific TCR breadth and depth followed administration of two AZD1222 doses.

V is TRBV12-3 or TRBV12-4 and J is TRBJ1-1; a weak D match, TRBD1 (6 bases). This TCR came from an adult in good health. The sequencing here drew on peripheral blood, taken on day 0 of AZD1222 vaccination. CDR3 amino acids: CASSLGTLTEAFF. The CDR3 DNA is TGTGCCAGCAGTCTGGGGACACTCACTGAAGCTTTCTTT.